Sequencing of this T cell receptor beta chain was carried out in a study of T cell responses to AZD1222 COVID-19 vaccine. The junction had 1 base not matched to a gene; V was cut back by 5 bases and J by 3 bases. This CDR3 contains 12 residues. Looked up from germline, CDR1 is PRHDT and CDR2 is FYEKMQ (reference sequence). Clones were sequenced by immunoSEQ multiplex PCR, and TCRdb holds only the in-frame ones, with some missing. The table records more than 85,000 clones, approximately 89% of them present only once. The chain has TRBV13 and TRBJ2-7; 7 nucleotides match TRBD1. This receptor was taken from an adult who received the AZD1222 COVID-19 vaccine. The specimen comprised peripheral blood, sampled 28 days after the second AZD1222 dose. CDR3 nucleotides: TGTGCCAGCAGCAACAGGGGCTACGAGCAGTACTTC. It encodes CASSNRGYEQYF.